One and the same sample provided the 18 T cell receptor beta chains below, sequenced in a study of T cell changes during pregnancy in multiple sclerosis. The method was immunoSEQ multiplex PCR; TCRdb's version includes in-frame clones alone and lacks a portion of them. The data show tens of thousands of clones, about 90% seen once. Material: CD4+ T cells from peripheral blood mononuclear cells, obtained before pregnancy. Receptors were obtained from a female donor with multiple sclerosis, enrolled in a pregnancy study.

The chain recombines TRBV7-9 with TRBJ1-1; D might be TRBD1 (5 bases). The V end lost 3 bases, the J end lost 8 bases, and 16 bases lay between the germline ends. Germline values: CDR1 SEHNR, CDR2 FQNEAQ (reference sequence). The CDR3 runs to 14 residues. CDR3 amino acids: CASSLGGAANEAFF. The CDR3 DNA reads TGTGCCAGCAGCTTGGGGGGTGCGGCGAACGAAGCTTTCTTT.

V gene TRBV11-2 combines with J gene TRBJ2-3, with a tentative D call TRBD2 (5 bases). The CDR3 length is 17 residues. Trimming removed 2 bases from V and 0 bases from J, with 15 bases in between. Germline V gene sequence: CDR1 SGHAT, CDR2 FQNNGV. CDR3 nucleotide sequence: TGTGCCAGCAGCTTAAGGCCTAAAGGGAGAAGCACAGATACGCAGTATTTT. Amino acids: CASSLRPKGRSTDTQYF.

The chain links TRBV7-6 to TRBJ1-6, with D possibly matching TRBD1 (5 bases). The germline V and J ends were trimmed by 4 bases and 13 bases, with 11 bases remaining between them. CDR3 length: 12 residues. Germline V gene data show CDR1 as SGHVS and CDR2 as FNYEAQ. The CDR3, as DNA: TGTGCCAGCAGCTCAGGGTTCGACCCCCTCCACTTT. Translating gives CASSSGFDPLHF.

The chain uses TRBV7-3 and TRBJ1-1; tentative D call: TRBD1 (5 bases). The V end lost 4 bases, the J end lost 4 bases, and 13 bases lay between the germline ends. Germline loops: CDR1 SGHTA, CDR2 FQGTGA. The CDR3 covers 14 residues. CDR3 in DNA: TGTGCCAGCAGCTCGCAGGGAGGTGGCACTGAAGCTTTCTTT. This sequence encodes CASSSQGGGTEAFF. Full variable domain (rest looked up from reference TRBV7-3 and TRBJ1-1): GAGVSQTPSNKVTEKGKYVELRCDPISGHTALYWYRQSLGQGPEFLIYFQGTGAADDSGLPNDRFFAVRPEGSVSTLKIQRTERGDSAVYLCASSSQGGGTEAFFGQGTRLTVV.

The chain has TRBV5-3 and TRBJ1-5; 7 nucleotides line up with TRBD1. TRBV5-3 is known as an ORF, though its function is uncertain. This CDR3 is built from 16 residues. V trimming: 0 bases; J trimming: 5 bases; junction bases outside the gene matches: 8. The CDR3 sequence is CARSLASQGVYQPQHF. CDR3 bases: TGTGCCAGAAGCTTGGCCTCGCAGGGGGTATATCAGCCCCAGCATTTT.

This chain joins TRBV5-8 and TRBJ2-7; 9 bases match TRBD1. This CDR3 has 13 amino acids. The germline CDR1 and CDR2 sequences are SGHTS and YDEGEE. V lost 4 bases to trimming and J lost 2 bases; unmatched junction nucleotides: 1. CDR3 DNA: TGTGCCAGCAGCCGGGACAGGGCCTACGAGCAGTACTTC. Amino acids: CASSRDRAYEQYF.

This CDR3 reads CASSHTGTVKTGELFF. CDR3 DNA sequence: TGTGCCAGTAGTCACACCGGGACAGTAAAGACCGGGGAGCTGTTTTTT. The rearrangement joins TRBV19 to TRBJ2-2, with TRBD1 identical over 7 bases. The ends lost 5 bases at V and 5 bases at J; junction bases unmatched: 11. Germline loops: CDR1 LNHDA, CDR2 SQIVND (reference sequence). The CDR3 consists of 16 residues.

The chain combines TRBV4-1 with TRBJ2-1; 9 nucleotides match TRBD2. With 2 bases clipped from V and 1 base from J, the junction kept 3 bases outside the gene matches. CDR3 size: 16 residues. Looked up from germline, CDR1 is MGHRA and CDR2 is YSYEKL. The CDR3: CASSQPLAGSYNEQFF. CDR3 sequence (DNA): TGCGCCAGCAGCCAACCCCTAGCGGGGTCCTACAATGAGCAGTTCTTC.

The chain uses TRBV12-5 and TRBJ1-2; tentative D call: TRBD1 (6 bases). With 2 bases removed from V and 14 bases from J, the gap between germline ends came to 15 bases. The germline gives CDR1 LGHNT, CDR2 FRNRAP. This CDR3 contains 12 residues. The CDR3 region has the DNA TGTGCTAGTGGTTTGACGGACAGTTCGAGTACCTTC. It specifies CASGLTDSSSTF.

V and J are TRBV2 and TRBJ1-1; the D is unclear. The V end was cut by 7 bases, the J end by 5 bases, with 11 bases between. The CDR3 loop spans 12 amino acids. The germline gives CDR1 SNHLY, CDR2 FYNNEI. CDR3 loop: CASIPGGTEAFF. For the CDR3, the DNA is TGTGCCAGCATACCGGGTGGTACTGAAGCTTTCTTT.

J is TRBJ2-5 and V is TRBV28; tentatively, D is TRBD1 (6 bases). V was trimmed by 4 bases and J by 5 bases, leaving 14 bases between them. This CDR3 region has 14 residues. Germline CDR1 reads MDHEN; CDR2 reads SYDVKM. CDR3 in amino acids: CASSYPGQGETQYF. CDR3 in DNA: TGTGCCAGCAGTTACCCGGGACAAGGGGAGACCCAGTACTTC.

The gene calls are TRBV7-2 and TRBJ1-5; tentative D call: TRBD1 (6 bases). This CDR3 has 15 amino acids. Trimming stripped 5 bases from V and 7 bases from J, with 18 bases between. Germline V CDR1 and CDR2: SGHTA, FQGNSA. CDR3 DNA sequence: TGTGCCAGCAGCCGATCCAGGGGAAAGGAACAGCCCCAGCATTTT. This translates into CASSRSRGKEQPQHF.

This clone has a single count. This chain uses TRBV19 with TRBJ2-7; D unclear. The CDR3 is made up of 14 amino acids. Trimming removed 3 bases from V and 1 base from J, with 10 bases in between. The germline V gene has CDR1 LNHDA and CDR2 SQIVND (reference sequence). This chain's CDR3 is CASSISGPSYEQYF. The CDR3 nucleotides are TGTGCCAGTAGTATCTCAGGCCCTTCCTACGAGCAGTACTTC.

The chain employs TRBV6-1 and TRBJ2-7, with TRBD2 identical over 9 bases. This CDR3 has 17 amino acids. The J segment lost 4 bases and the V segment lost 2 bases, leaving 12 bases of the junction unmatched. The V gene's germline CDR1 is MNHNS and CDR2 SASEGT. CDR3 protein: CASSEKAGSGRRYEQYF. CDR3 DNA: TGTGCCAGCAGTGAAAAAGCGGGCAGCGGGAGGCGGTACGAGCAGTACTTC.

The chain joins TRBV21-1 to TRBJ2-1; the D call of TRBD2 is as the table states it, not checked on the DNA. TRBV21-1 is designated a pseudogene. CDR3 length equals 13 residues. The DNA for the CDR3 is TGTGCCAGCAGCCTGCGAAATAGTGATGAGCAGTTCTTC. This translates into CASSLRNSDEQFF.

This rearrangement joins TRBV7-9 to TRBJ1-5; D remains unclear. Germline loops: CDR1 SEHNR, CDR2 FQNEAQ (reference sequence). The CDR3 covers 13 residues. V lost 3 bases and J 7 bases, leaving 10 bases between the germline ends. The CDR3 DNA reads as TGTGCCAGCAGCTTCGGGGAGGGCCAGCCCCAGCATTTT. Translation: CASSFGEGQPQHF.

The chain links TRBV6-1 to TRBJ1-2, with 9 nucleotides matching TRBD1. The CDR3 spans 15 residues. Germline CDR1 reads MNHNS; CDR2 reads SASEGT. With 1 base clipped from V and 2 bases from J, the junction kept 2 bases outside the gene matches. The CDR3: CASSEGTGANYGYTF. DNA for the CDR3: TGTGCCAGCAGTGAAGGGACAGGGGCGAACTATGGCTACACCTTC.

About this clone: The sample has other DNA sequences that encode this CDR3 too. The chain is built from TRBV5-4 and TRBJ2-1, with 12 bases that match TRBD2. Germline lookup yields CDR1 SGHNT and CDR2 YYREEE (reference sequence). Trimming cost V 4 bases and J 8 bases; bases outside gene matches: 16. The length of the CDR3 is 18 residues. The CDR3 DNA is TGTGCCAGCAGCCAAACGAATCGGCTAGCGGGGGGGCCGGATGAGCAGTTCTTC. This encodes CASSQTNRLAGGPDEQFF.